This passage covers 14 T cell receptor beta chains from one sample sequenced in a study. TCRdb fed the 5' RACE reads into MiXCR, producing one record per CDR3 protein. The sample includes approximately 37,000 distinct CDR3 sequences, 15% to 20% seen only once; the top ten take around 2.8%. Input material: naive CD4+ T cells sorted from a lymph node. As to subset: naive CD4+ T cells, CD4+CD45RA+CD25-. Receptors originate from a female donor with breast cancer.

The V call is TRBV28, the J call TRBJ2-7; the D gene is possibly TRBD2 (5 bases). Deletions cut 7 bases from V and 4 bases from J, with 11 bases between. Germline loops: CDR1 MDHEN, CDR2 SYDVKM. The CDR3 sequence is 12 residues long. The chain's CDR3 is CASTGEGYEQYF. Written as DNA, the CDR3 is TGTGCCAGCACCGGGGAAGGTTACGAGCAGTACTTC. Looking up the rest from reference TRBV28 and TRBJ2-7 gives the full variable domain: DVKVTQSSRYLVKRTGEKVFLECVQDMDHENMFWYRQDPGLGLRLIYFSYDVKMKEKGDIPEGYSVSREKKERFSLILESASTNQTSMYLCASTGEGYEQYFGPGTRLTVT.

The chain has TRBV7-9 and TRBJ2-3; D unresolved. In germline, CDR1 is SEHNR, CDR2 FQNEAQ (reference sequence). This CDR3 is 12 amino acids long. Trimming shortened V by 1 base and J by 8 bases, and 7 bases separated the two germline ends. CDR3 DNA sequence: TGTGCCAGCAGCTTAGGAAGCGCTACGCAGTATTTT. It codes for CASSLGSATQYF.

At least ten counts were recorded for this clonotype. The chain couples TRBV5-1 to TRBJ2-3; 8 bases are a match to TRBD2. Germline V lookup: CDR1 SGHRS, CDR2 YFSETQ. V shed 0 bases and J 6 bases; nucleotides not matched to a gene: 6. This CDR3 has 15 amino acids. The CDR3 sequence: CASSLGIAGLDTQYF. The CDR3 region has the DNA TGCGCCAGCAGCTTGGGGATAGCGGGGTTGGATACGCAGTATTTT.

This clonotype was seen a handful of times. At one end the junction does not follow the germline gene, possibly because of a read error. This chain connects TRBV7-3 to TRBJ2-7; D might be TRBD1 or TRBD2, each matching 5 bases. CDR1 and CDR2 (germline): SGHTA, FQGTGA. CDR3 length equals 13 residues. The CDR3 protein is CTSSYGGSYEQYF. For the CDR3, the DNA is TGTACCAGCAGCTATGGGGGCTCCTACGAGCAGTACTTC.

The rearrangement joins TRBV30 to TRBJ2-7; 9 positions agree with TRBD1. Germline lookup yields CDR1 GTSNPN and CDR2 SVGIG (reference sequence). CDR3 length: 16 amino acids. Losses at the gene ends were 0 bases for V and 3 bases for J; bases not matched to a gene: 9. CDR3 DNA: TGTGCCTGGAGTGTACGAGGGACAGGGACGAGCTACGAGCAGTACTTC. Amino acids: CAWSVRGTGTSYEQYF. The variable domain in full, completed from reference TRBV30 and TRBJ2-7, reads SQTIHQWPATLVQPVGSPLSLECTVEGTSNPNLYWYRQAAGRGLQLLFYSVGIGQISSEVPQNLSASRPQDRQFILSSKKLLLSDSGFYLCAWSVRGTGTSYEQYFGPGTRLTVT.

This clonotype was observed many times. The CDR3 is CASSYSSTSFQETQYF. In nucleotides, the CDR3 is TGTGCCAGCAGTTACTCGTCAACCTCCTTCCAAGAGACCCAGTACTTC. V usage is TRBV6-5 and J usage is TRBJ2-5; D is unclear. Germline V gene lookup returns CDR1 MNHEY and CDR2 SVGAGI. The ends were cut back, 0 bases at V and 1 base at J, with 12 bases in the middle. The CDR3 is made up of 16 amino acids.

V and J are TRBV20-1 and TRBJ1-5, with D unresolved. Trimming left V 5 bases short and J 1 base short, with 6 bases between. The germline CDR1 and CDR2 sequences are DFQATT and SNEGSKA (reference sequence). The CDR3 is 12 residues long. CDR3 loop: CSAADSNQPQHF. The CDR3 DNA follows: TGCAGTGCTGCAGACAGCAATCAGCCCCAGCATTTT.

CDR3 nucleotides: TGTGCCAGCAGTTACGGAACTACGGGGGGCTACGAGCAGTACTTC. Residues: CASSYGTTGGYEQYF. This chain joins TRBV6-5 and TRBJ2-7; 7 nucleotides line up with TRBD2. The CDR3 runs to 15 residues. Germline V gives CDR1 MNHEY, CDR2 SVGAGI. V gave up 2 bases and J gave up 3 bases; unmatched junction bases: 7.

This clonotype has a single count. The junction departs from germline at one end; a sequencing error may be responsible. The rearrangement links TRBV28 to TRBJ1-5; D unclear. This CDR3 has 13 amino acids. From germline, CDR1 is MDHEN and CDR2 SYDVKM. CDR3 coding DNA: TGTGCCAACAGTTTATCCGGGTTACAGCCCCAGCATTTT. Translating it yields CANSLSGLQPQHF.

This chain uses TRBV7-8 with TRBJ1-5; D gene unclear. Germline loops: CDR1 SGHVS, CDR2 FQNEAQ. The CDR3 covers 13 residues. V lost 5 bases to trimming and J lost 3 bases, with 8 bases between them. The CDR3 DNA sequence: TGTGCCAGCAGCCCCCTTCCCAATCAGCCCCAGCATTTT. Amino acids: CASSPLPNQPQHF.

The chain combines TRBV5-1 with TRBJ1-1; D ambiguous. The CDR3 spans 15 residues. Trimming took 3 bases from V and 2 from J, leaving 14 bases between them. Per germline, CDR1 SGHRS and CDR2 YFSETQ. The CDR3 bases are TGCGCCAGCAGCTCCCTCGGGGAGGGCAACACTGAAGCTTTCTTT. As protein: CASSSLGEGNTEAFF.

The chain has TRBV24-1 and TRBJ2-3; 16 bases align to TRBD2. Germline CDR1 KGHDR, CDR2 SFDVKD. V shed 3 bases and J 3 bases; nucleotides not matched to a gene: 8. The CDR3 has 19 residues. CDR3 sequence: CATSDPTPGLAGGTDTQYF. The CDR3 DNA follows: TGTGCCACCAGTGATCCTACCCCGGGACTAGCGGGAGGGACAGATACGCAGTATTTT.

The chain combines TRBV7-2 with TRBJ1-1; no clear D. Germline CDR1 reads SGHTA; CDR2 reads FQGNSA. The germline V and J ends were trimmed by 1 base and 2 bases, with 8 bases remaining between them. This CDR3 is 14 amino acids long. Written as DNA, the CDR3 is TGTGCCAGCAGCTTAGGGGCCAGAAACACTGAAGCTTTCTTT. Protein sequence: CASSLGARNTEAFF.

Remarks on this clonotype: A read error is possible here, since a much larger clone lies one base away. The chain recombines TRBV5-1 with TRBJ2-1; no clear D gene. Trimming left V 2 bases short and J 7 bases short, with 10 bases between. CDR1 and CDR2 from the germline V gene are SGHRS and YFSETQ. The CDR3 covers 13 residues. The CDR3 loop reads CASSLPGGNEQFF. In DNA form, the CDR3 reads TGCGCCAGCAGCTTACCCGGTGGTAATGAGCAGTTCTTC.